This T cell receptor (beta chain) was captured in a study of blood T cell repertoires in COVID-19. Study-wide background: Samples of COVID-19 (acute and convalescent) were obtained from the United States, Italy and Spain. PBMCs, B-cell-depleted T cells, or T cells were the source of the cDNA or gDNA that made up the material.

As processed by the authors: Amplification of reference gene primers was used by the study to estimate nucleated cell counts. Assay used: immunoSEQ multiplex PCR; TCRdb lists only in-frame clones, some missing. Clonal size and the V and J genes are those of that table, whereas D and trimming came from the DNA. The sample lists around 620,000 clones, around 90% seen once, with over 0.2% in the top ten. CDR3 length: 16 residues. Sequencing was performed on peripheral blood. The sequence was obtained from a young woman with acute or convalescent COVID-19. The V call is TRBV21-1, the J call TRBJ1-4; TRBD1, the D gene given by the table, was not confirmed from the DNA. TRBV21-1 represents a pseudogene. CDR3 in DNA: TGTGCCAGCAGCAACGGGACAGTTTGTATTAATGAAAAACTGTTTTTT. This codes for CASSNGTVCINEKLFF.